This paragraph reports one T cell receptor (beta chain). The sample holds a few counts of this clone. Its antigen is not yet known. Per-base qualities were not stored, and no clone one base away is much larger. For sequencing of the TCRbeta CDR3 region, genomic DNA was extracted from the sorted cells. TCRbeta CDR3 regions were sequenced using the immunoSEQ Assay. TCRdb took this table from immuneACCESS and kept in-frame rearrangements with V and J called. Such tables lack part of the clones; where checked against another copy, unresolved V genes explain under half of the gap, and the rest is unexplained. The sample yields almost 70,000 clones; 86% were counted once. The ten top clones hold roughly 8% of the sample. These data come from a study of OX40 agonist ivuxolimab in advanced cancers. Study-wide context: Ivuxolimab was an agonistic, fully human IgG2 monoclonal antibody directed against OX40 (CD134), a costimulatory receptor. Intravenous ivuxolimab was administered to patients every 2 weeks at six dose levels: 0.01, 0.1, 0.3, 1.5, 3 and 10 mg/kg. Of the approximately 54 dose-escalation patients, hepatocellular carcinoma was present in 19, melanoma in roughly 15, renal cell carcinoma in 9 and head and neck cancer in 9. In the dose-escalation cohort, 82.7% of patients were male, and the mean age was 60 years with a range of about 20 to 80. Patients were allowed to have had prior anti-PD-1, anti-PD-L1 or anti-CTLA-4 therapy, and roughly 40% of the dose-escalation patients had previously received checkpoint inhibitors. Partial responses were achieved by three dose-escalation patients, of whom one had hepatocellular carcinoma and two had cutaneous melanoma. Peripheral TCRbeta sequencing was intended to test whether TCR sequence diversity was altered and clonal T-cell expansion was caused by ivuxolimab. The paper covers the monotherapy dose-escalation part of the phase I ivuxolimab trial, which included N of about 51 patients. What the work shows at the level of the full study, not this receptor alone: Low levels of normalized T-cell clonal expansion were also seen in some patients who did not respond. At doses from 0.1 to 3.0 mg/kg, clonal expansion was seen in both CD4+ and CD8+ blood T cells between baseline and week 6. The antigen specificity of the peripheral T cells that underwent clonal expansion was not determined. On average, CD8+ T cells showed more expanded clones than CD4+ T cells after ivuxolimab. In the 0.1-3.0 mg/kg groups, partial responders were among the patients with the lowest normalized peripheral clonal expansion, particularly in CD8+ T cells.

The trial excluded patients who had a history of autoimmune disease or were on systemic immunosuppression. Peripheral blood for TCR sequencing was collected from all dose cohorts at baseline, on cycle 4 day 1, and on cycle 7 day 1. Samples came from an open-label, multicenter, first-in-human phase I dose-escalation trial of ivuxolimab. Adults with locally advanced or metastatic melanoma, renal cell carcinoma, hepatocellular carcinoma or head and neck squamous cell carcinoma were enrolled in the trial. Before TCR sequencing, CD4+ and CD8+ T cells were separately sorted from peripheral blood. There are 16 amino acids in the CDR3, from cysteine to phenylalanine inclusive. The entry retains the CDR3 DNA only, 48 bases that are in frame from base 1. V and J are trimmed by 2 bases and 10 bases, and the gene matches miss 14 bases of the junction. CDR1 and CDR2 are read off the germline V gene as SGDLS and YYNGEE.

The source was CD4+ or CD8+ T cells sorted from blood, collected in a trial of the OX40 agonist ivuxolimab. The V and J segments used are TRBV9 and TRBJ1-4; 7 bases in the junction line up with TRBD1. The sequence was obtained from an adult with an advanced solid tumor such as melanoma, head and neck, liver or kidney cancer. The nucleotide sequence is given as TGTGCCAGCAGCGTCTCACAGGGGATAGAGAAAGGAAAACTGTTTTTT. This translates into CASSVSQGIEKGKLFF.